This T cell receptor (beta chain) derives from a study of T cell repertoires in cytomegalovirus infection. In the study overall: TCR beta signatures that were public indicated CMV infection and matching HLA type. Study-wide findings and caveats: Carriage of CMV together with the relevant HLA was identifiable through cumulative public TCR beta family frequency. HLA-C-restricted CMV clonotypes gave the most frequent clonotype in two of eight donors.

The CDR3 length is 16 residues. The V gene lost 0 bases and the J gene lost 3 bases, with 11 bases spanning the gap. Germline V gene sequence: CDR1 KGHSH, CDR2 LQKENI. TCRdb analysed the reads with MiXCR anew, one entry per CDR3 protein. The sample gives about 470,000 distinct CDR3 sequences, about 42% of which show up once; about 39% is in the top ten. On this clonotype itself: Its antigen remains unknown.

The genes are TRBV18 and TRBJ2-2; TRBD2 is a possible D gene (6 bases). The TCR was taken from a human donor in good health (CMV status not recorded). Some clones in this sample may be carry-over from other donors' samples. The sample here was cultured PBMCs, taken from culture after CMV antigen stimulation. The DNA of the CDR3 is TGTGCCAGCTCACCACCGAAGGCGGGATACACCGGGGAGCTGTTTTTT. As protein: CASSPPKAGYTGELFF.